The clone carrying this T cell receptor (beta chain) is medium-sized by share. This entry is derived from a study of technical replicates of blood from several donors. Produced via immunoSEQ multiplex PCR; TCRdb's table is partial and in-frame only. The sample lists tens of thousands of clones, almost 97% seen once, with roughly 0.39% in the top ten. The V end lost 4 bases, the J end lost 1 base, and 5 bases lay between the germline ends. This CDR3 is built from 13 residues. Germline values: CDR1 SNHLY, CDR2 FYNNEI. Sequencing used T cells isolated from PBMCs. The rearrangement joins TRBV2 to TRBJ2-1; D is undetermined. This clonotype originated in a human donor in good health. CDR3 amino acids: CASSVTSYNEQFF. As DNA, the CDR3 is TGTGCCAGCAGTGTGACTTCCTACAATGAGCAGTTCTTC.